Shown below are 31 T cell receptor beta chains from a single sample sequenced in a study of T cells after yellow fever vaccination. TCRdb re-called the 5' RACE reads with MiXCR, one entry per CDR3 protein. The sample holds 250,000 to 400,000 distinct CDR3 sequences, over 3.5% seen once. The input for sequencing was PBMCs, taken 5 days after the yellow fever booster vaccination. Receptors were obtained from a man younger than 30 who received the YFV17D yellow fever vaccine.

This chain links TRBV7-9 with TRBJ1-6; 9 bases are shared with TRBD1. This CDR3 contains 15 residues. The trim removed 5 bases at V and 9 bases at J, leaving 8 bases unmatched. The germline CDR1 and CDR2 sequences are SEHNR and FQNEAQ (reference sequence). The CDR3 DNA reads as TGTGCCAGCAGCAGAGGACAGGGGAACGGTTCACCCCTCCACTTT. It translates to CASSRGQGNGSPLHF.

This clonotype has just a few counts. The J gene is TRBJ1-2, the V gene TRBV2; a weak D match, TRBD1 (6 bases). The CDR3 sequence is 14 residues long. Germline CDR1 and CDR2: SNHLY and FYNNEI. V was cut by 6 bases and J by 2 bases, with 13 bases left in between. The CDR3 sequence: CASRQLQGNYGYTF. For the CDR3, the DNA is TGTGCCAGCAGGCAGCTACAGGGAAACTATGGCTACACCTTC.

The chain joins TRBV4-1 to TRBJ2-7; the D gene is possibly TRBD1 (6 bases). The CDR3 consists of 13 residues. The V gene's germline CDR1 is MGHRA and CDR2 YSYEKL. The ends were cut back, 4 bases at V and 3 bases at J, with 10 bases in the middle. The CDR3 region is CASSLGQFYEQYV. The CDR3 bases are TGCGCCAGCAGCCTCGGACAGTTCTACGAGCAGTACGTC.

This clonotype has only a few counts. The chain combines TRBV29-1 with TRBJ1-2; D gene uncertain. Deletions cut 7 bases from V and 2 bases from J, with 11 bases between. CDR3 length: 12 amino acids. Per the germline V gene, CDR1 is SQVTM and CDR2 is ANQGSEA. The DNA for the CDR3 is TGCAGCGCCACACACGGCAACTATGGCTACACCTTC. Its protein product is CSATHGNYGYTF.

The chain has TRBV9 and TRBJ2-3; 8 bases match TRBD2. The germline V gene has CDR1 SGDLS and CDR2 YYNGEE. The J segment lost 0 bases and the V segment lost 5 bases, leaving 2 bases of the junction unmatched. The CDR3 extends over 14 amino acids. The CDR3 region is CASRRGESTDTQYF. CDR3 DNA sequence: TGTGCCAGCAGGCGGGGGGAGAGCACAGATACGCAGTATTTT.

The chain links TRBV5-1 to TRBJ2-7; 10 bases match TRBD2. Losses at the gene ends were 3 bases for V and 7 bases for J; bases not matched to a gene: 7. The CDR3 runs 14 residues. The germline CDR1 and CDR2 sequences are SGHRS and YFSETQ. The CDR3 region has the DNA TGCGCCAGCAGCTACGCTAGCGGGGGCTCTGAGCAGTACTTC. Encoded protein: CASSYASGGSEQYF.

This clonotype was picked up many times. DNA of the CDR3: TGTGCCAGCAGCCCTCGGTCCCTAGGCCTAAACTATGGCTACACCTTC. This translates into CASSPRSLGLNYGYTF. This chain connects TRBV7-2 to TRBJ1-2; D gene uncertain. CDR3 length: 16 residues. CDR1 is SGHTA and CDR2 is FQGNSA in the germline V gene. Trimming stripped 5 bases from V and 2 bases from J, with 18 bases between.

This clonotype was seen a few times. J is TRBJ1-5 and V is TRBV19; possible D gene TRBD1, 6 bases. From germline, CDR1 is LNHDA and CDR2 SQIVND (reference sequence). The CDR3 sequence is 14 residues long. With 7 bases removed from V and 6 bases from J, the gap between germline ends came to 16 bases. The CDR3 is CASTAGAFGQPQHF. CDR3 DNA: TGTGCCAGTACTGCGGGGGCGTTTGGTCAGCCCCAGCATTTT.

In its sample, this clonotype was seen a few times. V and J are TRBV5-1 and TRBJ1-1; TRBD1 aligns across 10 bases. The V segment lost 4 bases and the J segment 4 bases; nucleotides outside the gene matches: 4. Germline CDR1 is SGHRS and CDR2 is YFSETQ. This CDR3 has 14 amino acids. In DNA form, the CDR3 reads TGCGCCAGCAGCGGCGGACAGGGGGGCACTGAAGCTTTCTTT. Translating gives CASSGGQGGTEAFF.

In this sample, this clonotype turned up many times. This chain links TRBV5-1 with TRBJ2-5, with no clear D. Per the germline V gene, CDR1 is SGHRS and CDR2 is YFSETQ. V lost 0 bases and J 3 bases, leaving 9 bases between the germline ends. The CDR3 totals 14 residues. The CDR3: CASSLGQSKETQYF. The CDR3, as DNA: TGCGCCAGCAGCTTGGGCCAGTCAAAAGAGACCCAGTACTTC.

This clonotype was seen ten or more times. J is TRBJ2-2 and V is TRBV19; D is unresolved. CDR3 length equals 15 residues. CDR1 and CDR2 from the germline V gene are LNHDA and SQIVND (reference sequence). Trimming stripped 3 bases from V and 5 bases from J, with 13 bases between. Here the CDR3 DNA reads TGTGCCAGTAGTATCCCGTCCGCCGGAACCGGGGAGCTGTTTTTT. This gives the protein CASSIPSAGTGELFF.

This clonotype has a handful of counts. The J gene is TRBJ1-2, the V gene TRBV5-1; possibly TRBD1 for D (5 bases). V lost 0 bases, J lost 7 bases, and 13 bases lay in between. The germline V gene encodes CDR1 SGHRS and CDR2 YFSETQ. There are 14 residues in the CDR3. The CDR3 DNA is TGCGCCAGCAGCTTGGCCTTTGGAGGGGCTGGCTACACCTTC. It is translated as CASSLAFGGAGYTF.

This clonotype has a handful of counts. The genes are TRBV4-3 and TRBJ2-3; 11 bases agree with TRBD2. V lost 4 bases and J lost 2; bases outside the gene matches: 11. CDR1 is LGHNA and CDR2 is YSLEER in the germline V gene. The CDR3 totals 18 residues. CDR3 amino acids: CASSPNLLTSGVTDTQYF. Here the CDR3 DNA reads TGCGCCAGCAGCCCTAATCTCCTGACTAGCGGGGTCACAGATACGCAGTATTTT.

The chain combines TRBV6-5 with TRBJ2-7; 9 nucleotides agree with TRBD2. V lost 5 bases, J lost 3 bases, and 5 bases stayed unmatched. Per the germline V gene, CDR1 is MNHEY and CDR2 is SVGAGI. The length of the CDR3 is 14 residues. The CDR3 loop is CASSPAGGVYEQYV. The CDR3 DNA sequence: TGTGCCAGCAGTCCCGCGGGGGGGGTCTACGAGCAGTACGTC.

This clonotype was observed at least ten times. The V and J genes are TRBV19 and TRBJ2-6, with D hard to call. The CDR3 runs to 15 residues. V lost 5 bases, J lost 1 base, and 9 bases lay in between. Germline V gene data show CDR1 as LNHDA and CDR2 as SQIVND (reference sequence). CDR3 in DNA: TGTGCCAGTAGTCCTCCAGGATCTGGGGCCAACGTCCTGACTTTC. This sequence encodes CASSPPGSGANVLTF.

The chain uses TRBV7-8 and TRBJ1-4, with D unresolved. Germline V lookup: CDR1 SGHVS, CDR2 FQNEAQ. V was shortened by 3 bases and J by 7 bases, with 24 bases between the two germline ends. The CDR3 extends over 18 amino acids. CDR3 DNA: TGTGCCAGCAGCTTTTCATTAACAACAGCTTTCCGAAGTGAAAAACTGTTTTTT. Protein product: CASSFSLTTAFRSEKLFF.

This clonotype was observed a handful of times. This chain uses TRBV4-3 with TRBJ2-1; D ambiguous. Per germline, CDR1 LGHNA and CDR2 YSLEER. V dropped 3 bases and J dropped 7 bases, with 13 bases sitting between them. The CDR3 length is 14 residues. The CDR3 coding sequence is TGCGCCAGCAGCCACCCCGGGCTGGGGAATGAGCAGTTCTTC. Protein: CASSHPGLGNEQFF.

This clonotype was detected a few times. The rearrangement uses TRBV20-1 and TRBJ1-2, with D unresolved. Germline-derived CDR1 and CDR2 are DFQATT and SNEGSKA (reference sequence). Trimming cost V 3 bases and J 3 bases, with 11 bases left between them. This CDR3 spans 13 amino acids. The CDR3, as DNA: TGCAGTGCTAGCTACAGTATGGACTATGGCTACACCTTC. Translating it yields CSASYSMDYGYTF.

This clonotype was picked up a small number of times. This chain links TRBV7-9 with TRBJ1-2; 7 bases map to TRBD1. The V gene's germline CDR1 is SEHNR and CDR2 FQNEAQ (reference sequence). This CDR3 has 15 residues. The ends lost 2 bases at V and 4 bases at J; junction bases unmatched: 7. As DNA, the CDR3 is TGTGCCAGCAGCTTACAGGGGGTCGGGAGCTATGGCTACACCTTC. Its protein product is CASSLQGVGSYGYTF.

This clonotype was observed a few times. The J gene is TRBJ2-5, the V gene TRBV5-1; TRBD1 aligns across 9 bases. The CDR3 runs 18 residues. CDR1 and CDR2 (germline): SGHRS, YFSETQ. V dropped 7 bases and J dropped 5; count of bases not matched to a gene: 21. The CDR3 bases are TGCGCCAGCTCACTGATCTACAGGGGGCGTAAGTCGGTGGAGACCCAGTACTTC. Translating gives CASSLIYRGRKSVETQYF.

This clonotype appeared a few times. The chain joins TRBV5-1 to TRBJ1-1; 10 bases agree with TRBD1. The CDR3 totals 15 residues. Looked up from germline, CDR1 is SGHRS and CDR2 is YFSETQ. J was trimmed by 5 bases and V by 4 bases; bases with no gene match: 8. CDR3 sequence (DNA): TGCGCCAGCAGCGGGGGACAGGGGATAAGGACTGAAGCTTTCTTT. Translating gives CASSGGQGIRTEAFF.

Ten or more counts support this clonotype. The V and J genes are TRBV20-1 and TRBJ1-1; D is perhaps TRBD1 (6 bases). Germline V lookup: CDR1 DFQATT, CDR2 SNEGSKA (reference sequence). V lost 6 bases to trimming and J lost 4 bases, with 15 bases between them. CDR3 length equals 13 residues. The CDR3: CSAKRKQGTEAFF. The CDR3 DNA reads as TGCAGTGCAAAAAGGAAACAGGGCACTGAAGCTTTCTTT.

This clonotype was counted a few times. V is TRBV6-1 and J is TRBJ2-7, with TRBD1 matching over 8 bases. The CDR3 has 13 residues. V shed 4 bases, J shed 6 bases, and the junction held 5 bases outside the gene matches. Germline V gene sequence: CDR1 MNHNS, CDR2 SASEGT. CDR3 protein: CASSGDRLIEQYF. In nucleotides, the CDR3 is TGTGCCAGCAGTGGGGACAGGTTGATCGAGCAGTACTTC.

The chain carries TRBV4-2 and TRBJ1-1; TRBD1 is a possible D gene (5 bases). The CDR3 extends over 12 amino acids. Germline values: CDR1 LGHNA, CDR2 YNFKEQ. V gave up 3 bases and J gave up 13 bases, with 15 bases separating them. This chain's CDR3 is CASSHTGDFVFF. In DNA form, the CDR3 reads TGTGCCAGCAGCCATACGGGGGATTTTGTTTTCTTT.

This clonotype was seen repeatedly, ten times or more. This rearrangement joins TRBV5-1 to TRBJ2-5; tentative D call: TRBD1 (5 bases). Trimming left V 6 bases short and J 2 bases short, with 14 bases between. From germline, CDR1 is SGHRS and CDR2 YFSETQ. The CDR3 runs to 14 residues. As DNA, the CDR3 is TGCGCCAGCACCAAGGGGCAGACTCAAGAGACCCAGTACTTC. Encoded protein: CASTKGQTQETQYF.

This rearrangement joins TRBV20-1 to TRBJ2-7; D call uncertain. Germline CDR1 is DFQATT and CDR2 is SNEGSKA (reference sequence). Trimming pared 4 bases from V and 5 bases from J, leaving 12 bases between. The CDR3 has 12 amino acids. CDR3 amino acids: CSAKGTGNEQYV. CDR3 DNA: TGCAGTGCTAAGGGCACTGGAAACGAGCAGTACGTC.

The chain joins TRBV20-1 to TRBJ2-7; 8 bases agree with TRBD1. The V gene's germline CDR1 is DFQATT and CDR2 SNEGSKA (reference sequence). The CDR3 totals 11 residues. The CDR3 loop reads CSWTGLGEQYV. The CDR3 DNA reads TGCAGCTGGACAGGGTTGGGGGAGCAGTACGTC.

The sample holds many counts of this clonotype. CDR3 region: CSASEETQYF. CDR3 in DNA: TGCAGTGCTAGCGAAGAGACCCAGTACTTC. The chain is built from TRBV20-1 and TRBJ2-5, with D unclear. Germline V CDR1 and CDR2: DFQATT, SNEGSKA (reference sequence). The CDR3 is 10 amino acids. V was trimmed by 3 bases and J by 3 bases, leaving 2 bases between them.

This chain's CDR3 is CSASGGPYGELFF. DNA for the CDR3: TGCAGTGCTAGCGGGGGGCCGTACGGGGAGCTGTTTTTT. The rearrangement uses TRBV20-1 and TRBJ2-2; TRBD2 is a possible D gene (7 bases). Between the trimmed V and J ends, which lost 3 bases and 7 bases, there was a span of 12 bases. CDR3 length: 13 residues. CDR1 is DFQATT and CDR2 is SNEGSKA in the germline V gene (reference sequence).

As DNA, the CDR3 is TGCAGCGCTTCTCCGGACAGTTCTGGCTACACCTTC. It translates to CSASPDSSGYTF. V and J are TRBV29-1 and TRBJ1-2; tentatively, D is TRBD1 (6 bases). The CDR3 has 12 amino acids. Germline V gene lookup returns CDR1 SQVTM and CDR2 ANQGSEA. V was trimmed by 7 bases and J by 7 bases, leaving 16 bases between them. Looking up the rest from reference TRBV29-1 and TRBJ1-2 gives the full variable domain: SAVISQKPSRDICQRGTSLTIQCQVDSQVTMMFWYRQQPGQSLTLIATANQGSEATYESGFVIDKFPISRPNLTFSTLTVSNMSPEDSSIYLCSASPDSSGYTFGSGTRLTVV.

This clonotype was observed many times. The genes are TRBV4-3 and TRBJ2-3; D tentatively reads TRBD1 or TRBD2 (5 bases each). Trimming cost V 0 bases and J 3 bases, with 13 bases left between them. The CDR3 consists of 16 residues. Germline V CDR1 and CDR2: LGHNA, YSLEER. Here the CDR3 DNA reads TGCGCCAGCAGCCAAGAGGGGGTCGGGTTTACAGATACGCAGTATTTT. This sequence encodes CASSQEGVGFTDTQYF.